This record looks at one T cell receptor beta chain sequence and its context. Time point denoted: blood from clinic visit 5 months post-surgery; TSC patient then seizure free. The data stem from a study of brain T cells in children with intractable seizures. CDR1 MNHEY and CDR2 SVGAGI come from the germline V gene. The CDR3 extends over 15 amino acids. V dropped 7 bases and J dropped 5; count of bases not matched to a gene: 7. Using immunoSEQ multiplex PCR, the repertoire was profiled, and TCRdb retains in-frame clones only, with some absent. This table has a few hundred thousand clones, about 93% appearing once.

The sample in question was peripheral blood, obtained about 5 months after surgery. The TCR comes from a boy less than two years old with tuberous sclerosis and intractable seizures. The genes are TRBV6-5 and TRBJ2-1; 11 nucleotides match TRBD2. CDR3 coding DNA: TGTGCCAGCAACGCTCCGGGACTAGCGGACAATGAGCAGTTCTTC. Translated: CASNAPGLADNEQFF.